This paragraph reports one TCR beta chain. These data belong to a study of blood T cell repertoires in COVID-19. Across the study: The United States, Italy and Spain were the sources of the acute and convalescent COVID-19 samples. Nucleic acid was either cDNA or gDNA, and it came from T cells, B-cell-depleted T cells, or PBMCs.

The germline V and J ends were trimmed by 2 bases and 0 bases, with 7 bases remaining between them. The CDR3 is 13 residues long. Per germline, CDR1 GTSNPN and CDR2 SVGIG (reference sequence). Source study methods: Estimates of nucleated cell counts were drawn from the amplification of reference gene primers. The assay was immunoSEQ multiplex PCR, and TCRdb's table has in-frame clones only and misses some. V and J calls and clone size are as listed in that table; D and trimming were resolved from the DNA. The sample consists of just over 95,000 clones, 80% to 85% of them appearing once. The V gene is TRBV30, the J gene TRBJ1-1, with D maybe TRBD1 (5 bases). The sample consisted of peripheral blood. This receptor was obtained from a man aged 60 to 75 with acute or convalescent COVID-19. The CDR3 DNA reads TGTGCCTGGAGTCAGGGTTTGAACACTGAAGCTTTCTTT. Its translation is CAWSQGLNTEAFF.